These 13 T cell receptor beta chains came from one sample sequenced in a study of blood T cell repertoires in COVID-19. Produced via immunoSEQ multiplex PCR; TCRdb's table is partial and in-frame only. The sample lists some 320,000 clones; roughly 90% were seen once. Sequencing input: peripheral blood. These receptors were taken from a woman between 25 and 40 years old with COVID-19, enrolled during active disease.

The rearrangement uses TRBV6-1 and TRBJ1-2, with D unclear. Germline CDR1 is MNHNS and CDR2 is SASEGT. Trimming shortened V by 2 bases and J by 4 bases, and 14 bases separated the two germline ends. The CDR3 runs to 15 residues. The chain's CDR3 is CASSEMPTTSYGYTF. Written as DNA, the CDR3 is TGTGCCAGCAGTGAAATGCCTACCACTAGCTATGGCTACACCTTC.

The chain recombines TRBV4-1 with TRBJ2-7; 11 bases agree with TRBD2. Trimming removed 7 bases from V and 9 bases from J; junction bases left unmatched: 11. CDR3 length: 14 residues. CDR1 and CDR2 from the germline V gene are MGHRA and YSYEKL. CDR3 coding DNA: TGCGCCAGCATGGGCGGACTAGCGGGCAATATGCAGTACTTC. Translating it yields CASMGGLAGNMQYF.

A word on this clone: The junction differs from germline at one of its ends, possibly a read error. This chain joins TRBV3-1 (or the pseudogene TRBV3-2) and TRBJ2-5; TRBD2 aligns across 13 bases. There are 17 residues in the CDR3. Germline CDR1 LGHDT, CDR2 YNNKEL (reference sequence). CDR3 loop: CASRQDLGLAGPETQYF. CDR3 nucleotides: TGTGCCAGCAGGCAAGATCTGGGACTAGCGGGGCCAGAGACCCAGTACTTC.

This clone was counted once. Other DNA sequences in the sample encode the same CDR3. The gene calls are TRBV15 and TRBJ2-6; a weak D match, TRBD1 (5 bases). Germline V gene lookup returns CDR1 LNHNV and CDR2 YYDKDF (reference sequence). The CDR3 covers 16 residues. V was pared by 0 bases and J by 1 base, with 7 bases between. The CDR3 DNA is TGTGCCACCAGCAGAGATAGGGGTTCTGGGGCCAACGTCCTGACTTTC. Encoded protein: CATSRDRGSGANVLTF.

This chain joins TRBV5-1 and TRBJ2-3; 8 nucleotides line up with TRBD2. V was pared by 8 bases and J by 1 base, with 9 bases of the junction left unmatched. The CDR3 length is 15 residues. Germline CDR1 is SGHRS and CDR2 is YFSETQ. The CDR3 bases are TGCGCCAGATCCAGCGGGGGTCGGGGCACAGATACGCAGTATTTT. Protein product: CARSSGGRGTDTQYF. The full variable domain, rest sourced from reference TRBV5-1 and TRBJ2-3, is KAGVTQTPRYLIKTRGQQVTLSCSPISGHRSVSWYQQTPGQGLQFLFEYFSETQRNKGNFPGRFSGRQFSNSRSEMNVSTLELGDSALYLCARSSGGRGTDTQYFGPGTRLTVL.

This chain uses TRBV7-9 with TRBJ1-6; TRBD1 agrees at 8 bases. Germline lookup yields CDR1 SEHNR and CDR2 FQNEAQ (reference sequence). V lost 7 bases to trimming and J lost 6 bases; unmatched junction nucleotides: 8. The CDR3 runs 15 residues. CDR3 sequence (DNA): TGTGCCAGCAAAAAGGACGGACAGGGTAATTCACCCCTCCACTTT. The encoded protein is CASKKDGQGNSPLHF.

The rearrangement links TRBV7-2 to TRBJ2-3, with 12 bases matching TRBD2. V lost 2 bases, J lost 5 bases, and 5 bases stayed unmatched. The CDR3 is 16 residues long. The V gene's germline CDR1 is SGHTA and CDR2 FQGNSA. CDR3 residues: CASSLTLAGGRDTQYF. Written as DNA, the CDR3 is TGTGCCAGCAGCTTAACCCTAGCGGGGGGGCGAGATACGCAGTATTTT.

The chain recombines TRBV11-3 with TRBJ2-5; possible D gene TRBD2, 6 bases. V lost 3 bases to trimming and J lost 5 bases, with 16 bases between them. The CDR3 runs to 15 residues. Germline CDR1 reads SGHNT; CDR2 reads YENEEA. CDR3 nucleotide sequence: TGTGCCAGCAGCTTTGGGACGGGGGTCGGGGAGACCCAGTACTTC. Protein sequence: CASSFGTGVGETQYF. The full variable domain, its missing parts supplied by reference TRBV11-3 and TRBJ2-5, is EAGVVQSPRYKIIEKKQPVAFWCNPISGHNTLYWYLQNLGQGPELLIRYENEEAVDDSQLPKDRFSAERLKGVDSTLKIQPAELGDSAVYLCASSFGTGVGETQYFGPGTRLLVL.

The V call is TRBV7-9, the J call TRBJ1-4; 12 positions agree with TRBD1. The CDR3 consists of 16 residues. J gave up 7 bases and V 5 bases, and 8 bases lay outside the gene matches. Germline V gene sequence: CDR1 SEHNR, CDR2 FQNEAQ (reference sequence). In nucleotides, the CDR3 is TGTGCCAGCAGCCTGGGGACAGGGGGCGTTATTGAAAAACTGTTTTTT. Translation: CASSLGTGGVIEKLFF.

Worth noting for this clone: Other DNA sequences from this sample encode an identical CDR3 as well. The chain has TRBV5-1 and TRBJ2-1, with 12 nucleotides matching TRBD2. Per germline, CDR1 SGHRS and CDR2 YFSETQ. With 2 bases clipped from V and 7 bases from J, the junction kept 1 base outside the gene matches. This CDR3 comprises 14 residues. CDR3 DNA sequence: TGCGCCAGCAGCTTCGGGACTAGCGGGAATGAGCAGTTCTTC. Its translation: CASSFGTSGNEQFF.

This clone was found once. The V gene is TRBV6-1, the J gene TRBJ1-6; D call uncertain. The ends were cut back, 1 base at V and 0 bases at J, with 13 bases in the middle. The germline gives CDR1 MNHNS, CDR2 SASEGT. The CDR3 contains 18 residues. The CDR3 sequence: CASSEVAARSSYNSPLHF. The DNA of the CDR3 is TGTGCCAGCAGTGAAGTGGCAGCGAGGAGCTCCTATAATTCACCCCTCCACTTT.

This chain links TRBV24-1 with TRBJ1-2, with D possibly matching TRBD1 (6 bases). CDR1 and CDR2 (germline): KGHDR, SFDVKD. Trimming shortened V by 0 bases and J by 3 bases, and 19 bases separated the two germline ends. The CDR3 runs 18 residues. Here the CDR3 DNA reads TGTGCCACCAGTGATTTGCAATTTCGGGGGGCGGATGACTATGGCTACACCTTC. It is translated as CATSDLQFRGADDYGYTF.

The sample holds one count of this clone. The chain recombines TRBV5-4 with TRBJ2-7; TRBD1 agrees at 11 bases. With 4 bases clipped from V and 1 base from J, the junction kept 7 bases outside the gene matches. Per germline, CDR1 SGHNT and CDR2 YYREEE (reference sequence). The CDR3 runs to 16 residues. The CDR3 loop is CASSPGTGGPSYEQYF. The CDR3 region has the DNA TGTGCCAGCAGCCCGGGGACAGGGGGTCCTTCCTACGAGCAGTACTTC.